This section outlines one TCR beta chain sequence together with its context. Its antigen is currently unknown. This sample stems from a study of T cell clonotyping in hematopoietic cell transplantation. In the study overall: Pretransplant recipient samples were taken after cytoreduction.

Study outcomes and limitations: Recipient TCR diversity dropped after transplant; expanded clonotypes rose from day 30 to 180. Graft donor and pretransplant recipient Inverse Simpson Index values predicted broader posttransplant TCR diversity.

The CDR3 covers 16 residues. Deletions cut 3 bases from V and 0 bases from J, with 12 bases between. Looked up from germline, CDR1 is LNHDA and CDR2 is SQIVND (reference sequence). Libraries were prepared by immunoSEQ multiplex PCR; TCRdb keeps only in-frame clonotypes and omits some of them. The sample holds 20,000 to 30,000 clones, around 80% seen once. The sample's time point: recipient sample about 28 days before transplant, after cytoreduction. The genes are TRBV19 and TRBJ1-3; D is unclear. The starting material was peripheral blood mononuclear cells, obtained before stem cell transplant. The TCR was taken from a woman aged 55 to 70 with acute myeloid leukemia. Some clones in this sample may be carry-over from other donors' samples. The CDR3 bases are TGTGCCAGTAGTATGTACGGCGAGATCTCTGGAAACACCATATATTTT. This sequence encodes CASSMYGEISGNTIYF.